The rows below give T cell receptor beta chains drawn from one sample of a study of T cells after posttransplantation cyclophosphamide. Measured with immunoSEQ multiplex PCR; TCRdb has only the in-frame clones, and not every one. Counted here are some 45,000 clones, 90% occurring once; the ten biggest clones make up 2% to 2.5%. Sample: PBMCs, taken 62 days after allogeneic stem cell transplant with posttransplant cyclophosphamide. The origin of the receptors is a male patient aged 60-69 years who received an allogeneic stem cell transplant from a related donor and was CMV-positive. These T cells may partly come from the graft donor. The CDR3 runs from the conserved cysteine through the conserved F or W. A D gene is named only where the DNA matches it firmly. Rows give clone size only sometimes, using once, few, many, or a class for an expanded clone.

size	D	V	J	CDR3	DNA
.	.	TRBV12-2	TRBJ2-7	CASRPSHEQYF	TGTGCAAGTCGCCCCTCCCACGAGCAGTACTTC
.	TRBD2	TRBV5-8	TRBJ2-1	CASRSGTSGPYNEQFF	TGTGCCAGCAGATCCGGGACTAGCGGCCCCTACAATGAGCAGTTCTTC
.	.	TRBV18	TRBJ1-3	CASSPAQGGFSGNTIYF	TGTGCCAGCTCACCGGCGCAGGGAGGTTTTTCTGGAAACACCATATATTTT
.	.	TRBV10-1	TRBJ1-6	CASKKELNSPLHF	TGCGCCAGCAAAAAGGAGCTTAATTCACCCCTCCACTTT
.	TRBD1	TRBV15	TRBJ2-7	CATSRADRVGHEQYF	TGTGCCACCAGCAGGGCAGACAGGGTTGGCCACGAGCAGTACTTC
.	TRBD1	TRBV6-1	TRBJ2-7	CASSEGRTGFYEQYF	TGTGCCAGCAGTGAAGGTCGGACAGGGTTCTACGAGCAGTACTTC
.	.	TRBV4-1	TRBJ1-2	CASSQDRSRWGYTF	TGCGCCAGCAGCCAAGATAGATCCCGGTGGGGCTACACCTTC
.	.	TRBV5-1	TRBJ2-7	CASSLPGDSYEQYF	TGCGCCAGCAGCTTACCGGGAGACTCCTACGAGCAGTACTTC
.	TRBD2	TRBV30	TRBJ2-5	CAWSAGTSGYLEETQYF	TGTGCCTGGAGTGCGGGGACTAGCGGATACCTTGAAGAGACCCAGTACTTC
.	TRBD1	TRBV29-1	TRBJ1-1	CSVEVRTGGPTEAFF	TGCAGCGTTGAAGTTCGAACAGGGGGACCCACTGAAGCTTTCTTT
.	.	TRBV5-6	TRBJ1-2	CASSPGPGRSGEGYTF	TGTGCCAGCAGCCCGGGGCCGGGGAGATCAGGGGAAGGCTACACCTTC
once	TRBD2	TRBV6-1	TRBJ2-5	CASSEGSGGGETQYF	TGTGCCAGCAGTGAGGGTAGCGGGGGAGGGGAGACCCAGTACTTC
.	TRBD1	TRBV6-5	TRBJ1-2	CASRRQGQANYGYTF	TGTGCCAGCAGGAGACAGGGACAAGCTAACTATGGCTACACCTTC
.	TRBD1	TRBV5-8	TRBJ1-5	CASSGRQGRLQPQHF	TGTGCCAGCAGCGGCAGACAGGGGAGACTCCAGCCCCAGCATTTT
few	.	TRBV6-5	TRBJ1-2	CASSPLGTDNYGYTF	TGTGCCAGCAGCCCCTTAGGGACTGACAACTATGGCTACACCTTC
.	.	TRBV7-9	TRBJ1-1	CASSFGGSTEAFF	TGTGCCAGCAGCTTTGGAGGGTCGACTGAAGCTTTCTTT
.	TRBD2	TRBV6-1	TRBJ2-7	CASSDPLLGGGYEQYF	TGTGCCAGCAGTGACCCGTTGTTGGGGGGAGGGTACGAGCAGTACTTC
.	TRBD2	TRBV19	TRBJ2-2	CASSIGLAGGAANTGELFF	TGTGCCAGTAGTATCGGACTAGCGGGGGGGGCTGCAAACACCGGGGAGCTGTTTTTT
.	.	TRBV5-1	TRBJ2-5	CASSLSPSLEETQYF	TGCGCCAGCAGCTTGTCCCCTAGTCTTGAAGAGACCCAGTACTTC
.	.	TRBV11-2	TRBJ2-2	CASSPDQATGELFF	TGTGCCAGCAGCCCCGACCAGGCCACCGGGGAGCTGTTTTTT